Below are 24 T cell receptor beta chains sequenced from a single sample in a study of cytomegalovirus exposure and HLA in healthy donors. With 60 Vbeta and 13 Jbeta primers, the PCR was carried out. Method: immunoSEQ multiplex PCR; TCRdb's copy keeps in-frame clones and lacks some. The sample contains 85,000 to 120,000 clones, over 70% of which appear only once. The sample was PBMCs. The receptors come from a male donor in good health and CMV-seropositive.

The V and J genes are TRBV29-1 and TRBJ2-3; 7 bases are a match to TRBD2. After removal of 4 bases from V and 0 bases from J, the junction contained 16 bases not matched to a gene. The CDR3 sequence is 18 residues long. The germline gives CDR1 SQVTM, CDR2 ANQGSEA. The CDR3 nucleotides are TGCAGCGTTGGGGGCCTAGCGGTAGCAACCACTAGCACAGATACGCAGTATTTT. It encodes CSVGGLAVATTSTDTQYF.

The chain carries TRBV18 and TRBJ2-1; 7 nucleotides agree with TRBD1. The CDR3 is 15 amino acids. After removal of 1 base from V and 15 bases from J, the junction contained 15 bases not matched to a gene. The germline V gene encodes CDR1 KGHSH and CDR2 LQKENI. The CDR3 spells CASSPLDRVVSFGFF. DNA of the CDR3: TGTGCCAGCTCACCACTCGACAGGGTGGTCTCCTTCGGGTTCTTC. Variable domain in full (rest from reference TRBV18 and TRBJ2-1): NAGVMQNPRHLVRRRGQEARLRCSPMKGHSHVYWYRQLPEEGLKFMVYLQKENIIDESGMPKERFSAEFPKEGPSILRIQQVVRGDSAAYFCASSPLDRVVSFGFFGPGTRLTVL.

This chain links TRBV6-1 with TRBJ2-2, with D uncertain. The CDR3 covers 14 residues. V was shortened by 3 bases and J by 1 base, with 6 bases between the two germline ends. CDR1 is MNHNS, CDR2 SASEGT, per germline. This CDR3 reads CASSEMRNTGELFF. The DNA for the CDR3 is TGTGCCAGCAGTGAGATGAGGAACACCGGGGAGCTGTTTTTT.

The chain joins TRBV7-2 to TRBJ1-1, with TRBD1 matching 8 bases. This CDR3 has 14 residues. Germline V lookup: CDR1 SGHTA, CDR2 FQGNSA. The J segment lost 4 bases and the V segment lost 5 bases, leaving 6 bases of the junction unmatched. CDR3 coding DNA: TGTGCCAGCAGCGGGGACAGGAGGGGCACTGAAGCTTTCTTT. Protein: CASSGDRRGTEAFF.

In its sample, this clone was seen once. The chain has TRBV19 and TRBJ2-3; a possible D gene is TRBD2 (5 bases). CDR3 length equals 14 residues. The V end lost 9 bases, the J end lost 3 bases, and 16 bases lay between the germline ends. Germline V CDR1 and CDR2: LNHDA, SQIVND (reference sequence). The CDR3 bases are TGTGCCAGATCCCTTACGGGGAGAACAGATACGCAGTATTTT. It encodes CARSLTGRTDTQYF.

The gene calls are TRBV15 and TRBJ2-7; D is perhaps TRBD2 (6 bases). Trimming pared 5 bases from V and 4 bases from J, leaving 12 bases between. Germline CDR1 LNHNV, CDR2 YYDKDF (reference sequence). This CDR3 region has 13 residues. This CDR3 is CATSLIGGYEQYF. The CDR3 DNA sequence: TGTGCCACCAGCTTGATCGGAGGGTACGAGCAGTACTTC.

The gene calls are TRBV19 and TRBJ1-1; D is ambiguous. Germline assignment: CDR1 LNHDA and CDR2 SQIVND (reference sequence). Trimming left V 3 bases short and J 1 base short, with 6 bases between. The CDR3 contains 13 residues. Written as DNA, the CDR3 is TGTGCCAGTAGTATGGGCTCGAACACTGAAGCTTTCTTT. Encoded protein: CASSMGSNTEAFF.

In this sample, this clone turned up a few times. The rearrangement links TRBV9 to TRBJ2-1; TRBD1 matches 7 bases. The V and J ends lost 3 bases and 9 bases, in that order; junction bases with no gene match: 3. Germline CDR1 SGDLS, CDR2 YYNGEE. The CDR3 contains 12 residues. The CDR3 here is CASSATGVEQFF. The CDR3 DNA reads as TGTGCCAGCAGCGCCACAGGGGTTGAGCAGTTCTTC.

The rearrangement joins TRBV11-2 to TRBJ2-7, with 9 bases aligning to TRBD1. After removal of 5 bases from V and 0 bases from J, the junction contained 5 bases not matched to a gene. This CDR3 is built from 15 residues. In germline, CDR1 is SGHAT, CDR2 FQNNGV. The CDR3 reads CASSLDRGISYEQYF. The CDR3 bases are TGTGCCAGCAGCCTCGACAGGGGGATCTCCTACGAGCAGTACTTC. Using reference TRBV11-2 and TRBJ2-7 for the parts outside the CDR3, the full variable domain is EAGVAQSPRYKIIEKRQSVAFWCNPISGHATLYWYQQILGQGPKLLIQFQNNGVVDDSQLPKDRFSAERLKGVDSTLKIQPAKLEDSAVYLCASSLDRGISYEQYFGPGTRLTVT.

The gene calls are TRBV27 and TRBJ2-5; 7 positions match TRBD1. Per germline, CDR1 MNHEY and CDR2 SMNVEV (reference sequence). Trimming took 2 bases from V and 5 from J; bases not matched to a gene: 8. The CDR3 extends over 15 amino acids. CDR3 protein: CASSLGTVSQETQYF. In DNA, the CDR3 is TGTGCCAGCAGTTTAGGGACAGTCTCCCAGGAGACCCAGTACTTC.

The chain uses TRBV29-1 and TRBJ1-6; 8 bases are shared with TRBD1. Germline CDR1 is SQVTM and CDR2 is ANQGSEA. The CDR3 length is 18 residues. V lost 3 bases, J lost 0 bases, and 10 bases stayed unmatched. The CDR3 region is CSVDGDRKVSSYNSPLHF. The CDR3 region has the DNA TGCAGCGTTGACGGGGACAGGAAAGTAAGCTCCTATAATTCACCCCTCCACTTT. Using reference TRBV29-1 and TRBJ1-6 for the parts outside the CDR3, the full variable domain is SAVISQKPSRDICQRGTSLTIQCQVDSQVTMMFWYRQQPGQSLTLIATANQGSEATYESGFVIDKFPISRPNLTFSTLTVSNMSPEDSSIYLCSVDGDRKVSSYNSPLHFGNGTRLTVT.

This clone was seen just once. The V call is TRBV29-1, the J call TRBJ2-2; 12 bases agree with TRBD1. This CDR3 spans 14 amino acids. With 6 bases clipped from V and 2 bases from J, the junction kept 1 base outside the gene matches. Germline CDR1 and CDR2: SQVTM and ANQGSEA. CDR3: CSVGTGGNTGELFF. The DNA for the CDR3 is TGCAGCGTGGGGACAGGGGGCAACACCGGGGAGCTGTTTTTT.

The chain uses TRBV7-3 and TRBJ1-2, with TRBD1 matching 9 bases. With V trimmed by 5 bases and J by 0 bases, 7 bases remained unmatched. Looked up from germline, CDR1 is SGHTA and CDR2 is FQGTGA. CDR3 length: 16 residues. The CDR3 spells CASSPGTGMANYGYTF. The CDR3 DNA reads TGTGCCAGCAGCCCGGGGACAGGGATGGCTAACTATGGCTACACCTTC.

V is TRBV5-1 and J is TRBJ2-1; D is undetermined. V lost 6 bases and J 5 bases, leaving 15 bases between the germline ends. Germline V gene lookup returns CDR1 SGHRS and CDR2 YFSETQ. The CDR3 spans 14 residues. The CDR3 sequence: CASNRVHSDNEQFF. In DNA, the CDR3 is TGCGCCAGCAACCGAGTCCACTCTGACAATGAGCAGTTCTTC.

The chain uses TRBV23-1 and TRBJ1-1; possibly TRBD1 for D (6 bases). TRBV23-1 carries the ORF label, with uncertain function. Trimming shortened V by 4 bases and J by 0 bases, and 21 bases separated the two germline ends. The CDR3 extends over 18 amino acids. For the CDR3, the DNA is TGCGCCAGCAGTCTCCGGCAGGGGAACGCCGGAATGAACACTGAAGCTTTCTTT. It yields the protein CASSLRQGNAGMNTEAFF.

The chain combines TRBV30 with TRBJ1-4; D is possibly TRBD1 (5 bases). CDR3 length: 14 residues. V shed 0 bases and J shed 7 bases, with 12 bases lying between them. CDR1 is GTSNPN and CDR2 is SVGIG in the germline V gene (reference sequence). The CDR3 loop reads CAWSVGQIGEKLFF. In DNA form, the CDR3 reads TGTGCCTGGAGTGTGGGGCAGATCGGTGAAAAACTGTTTTTT.

The J gene is TRBJ1-1, the V gene TRBV27; D gene uncertain. Germline-derived CDR1 and CDR2 are MNHEY and SMNVEV (reference sequence). This CDR3 has 13 residues. Trimming took 4 bases from V and 2 from J, leaving 8 bases between them. DNA for the CDR3: TGTGCCAGCAGTTACAGCTTCAACACTGAAGCTTTCTTT. Protein sequence: CASSYSFNTEAFF.

In DNA, the CDR3 is TGTGCCAGCAGTTATGACAGGGGTCGCGAGCAGTACTTC. Protein product: CASSYDRGREQYF. V and J are TRBV27 and TRBJ2-7, with TRBD1 identical over 8 bases. J lost 6 bases, V lost 4 bases, and 5 bases had no gene match. Germline loops: CDR1 MNHEY, CDR2 SMNVEV (reference sequence). This CDR3 has 13 amino acids.

This clone has just a few counts. This rearrangement joins TRBV7-9 to TRBJ1-6; D remains unclear. Trimming took off 5 bases at V and 0 bases at J, with 8 bases between the two ends. CDR1 and CDR2 (germline): SEHNR, FQNEAQ (reference sequence). CDR3 size: 15 residues. The CDR3 sequence: CASSLESSYNSPLHF. The CDR3, as DNA: TGTGCCAGCAGCCTCGAGAGCTCCTATAATTCACCCCTCCACTTT.

This clone was counted a few times. The V and J genes are TRBV11-3 and TRBJ2-7; possibly TRBD2 for D (5 bases). V shed 5 bases and J shed 6 bases, with 14 bases lying between them. The CDR3 runs to 13 residues. Germline CDR1 is SGHNT and CDR2 is YENEEA. CDR3 protein: CASSARGIAEQYF. CDR3 bases: TGTGCCAGCAGCGCCCGAGGGATAGCCGAGCAGTACTTC.

This clone has more than one count but fewer than ten. The chain employs TRBV7-3 and TRBJ1-1, with D unresolved. The CDR3 extends over 14 amino acids. Looked up from germline, CDR1 is SGHTA and CDR2 is FQGTGA. Deletions cut 1 base from V and 2 bases from J, with 8 bases between. CDR3 protein: CASSLSGTNTEAFF. DNA for the CDR3: TGTGCCAGCAGCTTAAGCGGCACAAACACTGAAGCTTTCTTT. Supplemented by reference TRBV7-3 and TRBJ1-1, the full variable domain reads GAGVSQTPSNKVTEKGKYVELRCDPISGHTALYWYRQSLGQGPEFLIYFQGTGAADDSGLPNDRFFAVRPEGSVSTLKIQRTERGDSAVYLCASSLSGTNTEAFFGQGTRLTVV.

The chain links TRBV19 to TRBJ1-1, with unresolved D. V lost 6 bases and J 0 bases, leaving 14 bases between the germline ends. The germline gives CDR1 LNHDA, CDR2 SQIVND (reference sequence). CDR3 length: 15 residues. The CDR3 nucleotides read TGTGCCAGTAGCCCTAGAGGCACGCTGAACACTGAAGCTTTCTTT. This encodes CASSPRGTLNTEAFF.

V is TRBV5-1 and J is TRBJ1-3; TRBD1 agrees at 11 bases. The germline V gene has CDR1 SGHRS and CDR2 YFSETQ. This CDR3 has 18 residues. With V trimmed by 1 base and J by 1 base, 7 bases remained unmatched. Here the CDR3 reads CASSLWTGGESSGNTIYF. The CDR3 DNA reads as TGCGCCAGCAGCTTGTGGACAGGGGGCGAGTCTTCTGGAAACACCATATATTTT. Looking up the rest from reference TRBV5-1 and TRBJ1-3 gives the full variable domain: KAGVTQTPRYLIKTRGQQVTLSCSPISGHRSVSWYQQTPGQGLQFLFEYFSETQRNKGNFPGRFSGRQFSNSRSEMNVSTLELGDSALYLCASSLWTGGESSGNTIYFGEGSWLTVV.

The sample holds a few counts of this clone. The V and J genes are TRBV7-9 and TRBJ2-2; the match to TRBD1 covers 8 bases. This CDR3 has 16 amino acids. Trimming cost V 2 bases and J 4 bases; bases outside gene matches: 6. Germline CDR1 and CDR2: SEHNR and FQNEAQ (reference sequence). This CDR3 reads CASSLRGQDITGELFF. In nucleotides, the CDR3 is TGTGCCAGCAGCTTAAGGGGACAGGACATCACCGGGGAGCTGTTTTTT.